This entry features one TCR beta chain sequence. Its antigen target is currently unknown. The sample holds no much larger clone one base away, and base qualities are not on file. The same CDR3 also results from other DNA sequences found in this sample. This sample is part of a study of control samples from healthy donors and cancer patients (dated by TCRdb to 2018 to 2021). The CDR3 holds 14 amino acids from the cysteine to the phenylalanine. Solely the CDR3 DNA is kept, with 42 bases framed from the first base. A distance of 5 bases separates the germline ends of V and J, which lose 1 base and 1 base respectively. CDR1 KGHSH and CDR2 LQKENI were looked up in the germline V gene. Libraries were built with the immunoSEQ multiplex PCR assay. Not all clones reach the TCRdb copy of this immuneACCESS table, which keeps in-frame sequences only. Checked studies attribute under half of the gap to unresolved V genes and leave the rest unexplained. Counted in this sample were tens of thousands of clones; around 90% of them appeared once. 5% to 7% of the sample goes to the ten largest clones.

Recombination linked TRBV18 to TRBJ1-3; the D gene is unclear. The receptor was derived from a man in his 60s with colorectal cancer. Sequencing input: PBMCs. The DNA sequence is as follows: TGTGCCAGCTCACCACAGGGATCTGGAAACACCATATATTTT. This translates into CASSPQGSGNTIYF.